These 25 T cell receptor beta chains share one sample of origin, sequenced in a study of T cell responses to AZD1222 COVID-19 vaccine. Libraries were prepared by immunoSEQ multiplex PCR; TCRdb keeps only in-frame clonotypes and omits some of them. The table records 70,000 to 95,000 clones, 70% to 90% of them present only once. The input for sequencing was peripheral blood, taken 28 days after the second AZD1222 dose. These receptors all stem from an adult who received the AZD1222 COVID-19 vaccine.

The J gene is TRBJ2-7, the V gene TRBV2; a possible D gene is TRBD2 (6 bases). V lost 2 bases and J lost 3, with 11 bases in between. The V gene's germline CDR1 is SNHLY and CDR2 FYNNEI. CDR3 length: 14 amino acids. CDR3 sequence: CASSETPGGYEQYF. As DNA, the CDR3 is TGTGCCAGCAGTGAAACCCCCGGGGGCTACGAGCAGTACTTC.

As concerns this clone: Within the sample, other DNA sequences also encode this same CDR3. V gene TRBV5-1 combines with J gene TRBJ1-1; unclear D gene. Germline values: CDR1 SGHRS, CDR2 YFSETQ. V was shortened by 4 bases and J by 1 base, with 8 bases between the two germline ends. CDR3 size: 13 residues. In DNA form, the CDR3 reads TGCGCCAGCAGCCTTGGAACGAACACTGAAGCTTTCTTT. It is translated as CASSLGTNTEAFF.

This sequence joins TRBV2 and TRBJ1-2; unclear D gene. This CDR3 comprises 13 residues. Germline values: CDR1 SNHLY, CDR2 FYNNEI. Deletions cut 11 bases from V and 4 bases from J, with 17 bases between. For the CDR3, the DNA is TGTGCCGGGTCCGAGGAAAAGAGCTATGGCTACACCTTC. Protein product: CAGSEEKSYGYTF.

J is TRBJ1-5 and V is TRBV7-2; 9 bases align to TRBD1. Unmatched junction bases numbered 4, after V lost 0 bases and J lost 7 bases. The CDR3 contains 15 residues. Looked up from germline, CDR1 is SGHTA and CDR2 is FQGNSA. DNA of the CDR3: TGTGCCAGCAGCTTAGCGGGGACAGGGTGGCAGCCCCAGCATTTT. It is translated as CASSLAGTGWQPQHF. The entire variable domain, with the rest obtained from reference TRBV7-2 and TRBJ1-5, is as follows: GAGVSQSPSNKVTEKGKDVELRCDPISGHTALYWYRQSLGQGLEFLIYFQGNSAPDKSGLPSDRFSAERTGGSVSTLTIQRTQQEDSAVYLCASSLAGTGWQPQHFGDGTRLSIL.

The V call is TRBV19, the J call TRBJ1-3; D is unresolved. CDR1 and CDR2 from the germline V gene are LNHDA and SQIVND (reference sequence). V lost 3 bases and J 7 bases, leaving 10 bases between the germline ends. This CDR3 comprises 13 residues. CDR3 coding DNA: TGTGCCAGTAGTATGGTACGAGGGAACACCATATATTTT. Residues: CASSMVRGNTIYF.

The chain recombines TRBV27 with TRBJ1-2, with D unresolved. CDR3 length: 13 residues. Germline V gives CDR1 MNHEY, CDR2 SMNVEV (reference sequence). V was clipped by 5 bases and J by 5 bases, with 12 bases between them. In DNA form, the CDR3 reads TGTGCCAGCAGTCCTACGGGCCCTTATGGCTACACCTTC. It codes for CASSPTGPYGYTF.

In nucleotides, the CDR3 is TGTGCCAGCAGTCCACAGGGATACACTGAAGCTTTCTTT. Protein sequence: CASSPQGYTEAFF. The chain uses TRBV6-5 and TRBJ1-1; maybe TRBD1 (6 bases). The CDR3 is made up of 13 amino acids. Germline V gives CDR1 MNHEY, CDR2 SVGAGI. Trimming removed 5 bases at V and 3 bases at J, with 10 bases between.

This clone turned up a few times. V and J are TRBV9 and TRBJ2-7; 10 nucleotides agree with TRBD2. The CDR3 extends over 15 amino acids. Germline V CDR1 and CDR2: SGDLS, YYNGEE. The V and J ends lost 0 bases and 2 bases, in that order; junction bases with no gene match: 2. Written as DNA, the CDR3 is TGTGCCAGCAGCGTAGGGCTAGCGGGGGCCTACGAGCAGTACTTC. Translation gives CASSVGLAGAYEQYF.

This chain joins TRBV3-1 (or the pseudogene TRBV3-2) and TRBJ1-2; the D gene is possibly TRBD1 (5 bases). The V gene lost 4 bases and the J gene lost 4 bases, with 13 bases spanning the gap. This CDR3 has 14 residues. Germline V lookup: CDR1 LGHDT, CDR2 YNNKEL (reference sequence). The CDR3 sequence: CASSPWTGGYGYTF. CDR3 in DNA: TGTGCCAGCAGCCCGTGGACTGGGGGCTATGGCTACACCTTC.

This clone was detected a few times. The CDR3 region has the DNA TGTGCCACCAGGAGGGACAGGGGCACGACTAATGAAAAACTGTTTTTT. Its translation is CATRRDRGTTNEKLFF. This chain links TRBV19 with TRBJ1-4, with TRBD1 identical over 10 bases. J gave up 2 bases and V 10 bases, and 10 bases lay outside the gene matches. CDR1 LNHDA and CDR2 SQIVND come from the germline V gene (reference sequence). This CDR3 has 16 residues.

Of note for this clone: This same CDR3 is encoded by further DNA sequences in the sample. J is TRBJ1-5 and V is TRBV7-8, with D unclear. Trimming cost V 1 base and J 2 bases, with 6 bases left between them. This CDR3 is built from 14 residues. Per the germline V gene, CDR1 is SGHVS and CDR2 is FQNEAQ. For the CDR3, the DNA is TGTGCCAGCAGCTTAGATCGAGGCAATCAGCCCCAGCATTTT. As protein: CASSLDRGNQPQHF.

The chain couples TRBV7-9 to TRBJ1-1; TRBD1 is a possible D gene (6 bases). The length of the CDR3 is 13 residues. Trimming pared 5 bases from V and 1 base from J, leaving 8 bases between. Germline V gives CDR1 SEHNR, CDR2 FQNEAQ (reference sequence). The CDR3 protein is CASSAGQNTEAFF. The CDR3 bases are TGTGCCAGCAGCGCGGGACAGAACACTGAAGCTTTCTTT.

The chain couples TRBV10-3 to TRBJ1-1; TRBD1 aligns across 7 bases. CDR3 length: 13 amino acids. Germline CDR1 is ENHRY and CDR2 is SYGVKD. Trimming took 10 bases from V and 3 from J; bases not matched to a gene: 8. CDR3 protein: CATRGQEDTEAFF. The CDR3 nucleotides are TGTGCCACCAGAGGACAGGAGGACACTGAAGCTTTCTTT.

This chain connects TRBV5-1 to TRBJ2-1, with 10 bases fitting TRBD2. The J segment lost 1 base and the V segment lost 0 bases, leaving 1 base of the junction unmatched. The germline CDR1 and CDR2 sequences are SGHRS and YFSETQ. The CDR3 totals 16 residues. CDR3 loop: CASSLASGGSYNEQFF. The CDR3 coding sequence is TGCGCCAGCAGCTTGGCTAGCGGGGGATCCTACAATGAGCAGTTCTTC.

The chain carries TRBV9 and TRBJ1-4, with TRBD1 matching 8 bases. J was trimmed by 4 bases and V by 4 bases; bases with no gene match: 15. The CDR3 runs to 18 residues. Germline V CDR1 and CDR2: SGDLS, YYNGEE. The CDR3 nucleotides read TGTGCCAGCAGCCCAGGGGGCAGGGGATCGCCCCTTAATGAAAAACTGTTTTTT. It specifies CASSPGGRGSPLNEKLFF.

The V and J genes are TRBV2 and TRBJ1-4; D ambiguous. The CDR3 has 17 residues. The V and J ends lost 0 bases and 5 bases respectively, with 16 bases between them. CDR1 SNHLY and CDR2 FYNNEI come from the germline V gene. The CDR3 DNA reads as TGTGCCAGCAGTGAAGCTGGGGTCTGGAGATACAATGAAAAACTGTTTTTT. Its protein is CASSEAGVWRYNEKLFF. The full variable domain, completed using reference TRBV2 and TRBJ1-4, is EPEVTQTPSHQVTQMGQEVILRCVPISNHLYFYWYRQILGQKVEFLVSFYNNEISEKSEIFDDQFSVERPDGSNFTLKIRSTKLEDSAMYFCASSEAGVWRYNEKLFFGSGTQLSVL.

This chain links TRBV5-1 with TRBJ2-2; D ambiguous. Trimming took 3 bases from V and 4 from J, leaving 7 bases between them. This CDR3 comprises 13 residues. The V gene's germline CDR1 is SGHRS and CDR2 YFSETQ. CDR3 residues: CASSSHGTGELFF. CDR3 in DNA: TGCGCCAGCAGCTCCCATGGCACCGGGGAGCTGTTTTTT.

The DNA for the CDR3 is TGCGCCAGCAGCTTGGAGGCAGGGGCTGACACCATATATTTT. Translating it yields CASSLEAGADTIYF. The V and J genes are TRBV5-1 and TRBJ1-3; D is perhaps TRBD1 (6 bases). The CDR3 runs 14 residues. Deletions cut 0 bases from V and 8 bases from J, with 12 bases between. Germline loops: CDR1 SGHRS, CDR2 YFSETQ.

CDR3 bases: TGTGCCAGCTCACCCGAGTACCAAGAGACCCAGTACTTC. This codes for CASSPEYQETQYF. This rearrangement joins TRBV18 to TRBJ2-5; D is undetermined. The CDR3 has 13 residues. Looked up from germline, CDR1 is KGHSH and CDR2 is LQKENI. With 3 bases removed from V and 0 bases from J, the gap between germline ends came to 5 bases.

The rearrangement joins TRBV7-9 to TRBJ1-4; D is ambiguous. Trimming stripped 5 bases from V and 3 bases from J, with 19 bases between. Germline CDR1 SEHNR, CDR2 FQNEAQ (reference sequence). This CDR3 has 17 residues. Here the CDR3 DNA reads TGTGCCAGCAGCCCCCTCGGTTTTCGGGTGGCTAATGAAAAACTGTTTTTT. Protein sequence: CASSPLGFRVANEKLFF.

The chain combines TRBV7-8 with TRBJ1-2; 11 bases match TRBD1. The CDR3 runs to 17 residues. CDR1 and CDR2 (germline): SGHVS, FQNEAQ. Trimming removed 5 bases from V and 0 bases from J; junction bases left unmatched: 8. CDR3 DNA sequence: TGTGCCAGCAGCATACGGACAGGGGGCCATGCTAACTATGGCTACACCTTC. Residues: CASSIRTGGHANYGYTF. The full variable domain, its missing parts supplied by reference TRBV7-8 and TRBJ1-2, is GAGVSQSPRYKVAKRGQDVALRCDPISGHVSLFWYQQALGQGPEFLTYFQNEAQLDKSGLPSDRFFAERPEGSVSTLKIQRTQQEDSAVYLCASSIRTGGHANYGYTFGSGTRLTVV.

This clone was counted a few times. V and J are TRBV29-1 and TRBJ2-3; a possible D gene is TRBD2 (5 bases). V lost 4 bases, J lost 0 bases, and 8 bases lay in between. Germline CDR1 SQVTM, CDR2 ANQGSEA. The CDR3 length is 13 residues. For the CDR3, the DNA is TGCAGCGTTGGAGGGCCTAGCACAGATACGCAGTATTTT. This translates into CSVGGPSTDTQYF.

This clone has a single count. V usage is TRBV5-4 and J usage is TRBJ1-1, with a tentative D call TRBD1 (5 bases). The V gene's germline CDR1 is SGHNT and CDR2 YYREEE (reference sequence). This CDR3 is 15 amino acids long. The ends were cut back, 0 bases at V and 5 bases at J, with 14 bases in the middle. CDR3 coding DNA: TGTGCCAGCAGCTTGGATCCGGACAAACTAACTGAAGCTTTCTTT. As protein: CASSLDPDKLTEAFF.

About this clone itself: The sample has other DNA sequences that encode this CDR3 too. Here the CDR3 reads CAWSVRSNQPQHF. In nucleotides, the CDR3 is TGTGCCTGGAGTGTACGGAGCAATCAGCCCCAGCATTTT. V gene TRBV30 combines with J gene TRBJ1-5; D is unresolved. Germline V CDR1 and CDR2: GTSNPN, SVGIG (reference sequence). Trimming left V 0 bases short and J 1 base short, with 4 bases between. The CDR3 loop spans 13 amino acids.

The CDR3, as DNA: TGTGCCAGCAGCTTAGAGAGGGGCAGGGATGGCTACACCTTC. Encoded protein: CASSLERGRDGYTF. V is TRBV7-2 and J is TRBJ1-2; D is perhaps TRBD1 (5 bases). Trimming left V 1 base short and J 6 bases short, with 12 bases between. Germline V gives CDR1 SGHTA, CDR2 FQGNSA. This CDR3 is 14 amino acids long.